This TCR beta chain was sequenced during a study of shared clonotypes between healthy human individuals. Using immunoSEQ multiplex PCR, the repertoire was profiled, and TCRdb retains in-frame clones only, with some absent. This repertoire shows roughly 1,500,000 clones, 95% to 99% found once; its top ten account for about 0.45%. Study-wide results and limits: Unshared clonotypes carried lower generation probabilities than those common to all four donors.

A remark on this clone: The target antigen is unknown.

Trimming left V 2 bases short and J 0 bases short, with 10 bases between. Germline CDR1 reads SGHNT; CDR2 reads YYREEE (reference sequence). This CDR3 has 15 residues. The chain recombines TRBV5-4 with TRBJ2-3; D may be TRBD1 (6 bases). Source material: naive CD4+ T cells sorted from blood. Subset here: CD45RA+ positively selected. The source is a man younger than 40 in good health. The CDR3 DNA follows: TGTGCCAGCAGCTTCGGGACATCTAGCACAGATACGCAGTATTTT. Encoded protein: CASSFGTSSTDTQYF.